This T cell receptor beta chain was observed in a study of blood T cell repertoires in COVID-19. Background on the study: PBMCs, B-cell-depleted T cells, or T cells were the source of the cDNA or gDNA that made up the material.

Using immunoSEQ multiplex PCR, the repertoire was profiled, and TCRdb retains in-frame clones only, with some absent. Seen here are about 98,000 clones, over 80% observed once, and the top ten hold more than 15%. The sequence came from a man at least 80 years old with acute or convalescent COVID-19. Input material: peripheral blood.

DNA for the CDR3: TGTGCCAGCTCACCTAAGACAGGGGGCTGGACTGAAGCTTTCTTT. Amino acids: CASSPKTGGWTEAFF. This chain uses TRBV18 with TRBJ1-1; 10 bases fit TRBD1. The CDR3 is 15 amino acids. The germline V gene has CDR1 KGHSH and CDR2 LQKENI. V was pared by 3 bases and J by 5 bases, with 6 bases of the junction left unmatched.